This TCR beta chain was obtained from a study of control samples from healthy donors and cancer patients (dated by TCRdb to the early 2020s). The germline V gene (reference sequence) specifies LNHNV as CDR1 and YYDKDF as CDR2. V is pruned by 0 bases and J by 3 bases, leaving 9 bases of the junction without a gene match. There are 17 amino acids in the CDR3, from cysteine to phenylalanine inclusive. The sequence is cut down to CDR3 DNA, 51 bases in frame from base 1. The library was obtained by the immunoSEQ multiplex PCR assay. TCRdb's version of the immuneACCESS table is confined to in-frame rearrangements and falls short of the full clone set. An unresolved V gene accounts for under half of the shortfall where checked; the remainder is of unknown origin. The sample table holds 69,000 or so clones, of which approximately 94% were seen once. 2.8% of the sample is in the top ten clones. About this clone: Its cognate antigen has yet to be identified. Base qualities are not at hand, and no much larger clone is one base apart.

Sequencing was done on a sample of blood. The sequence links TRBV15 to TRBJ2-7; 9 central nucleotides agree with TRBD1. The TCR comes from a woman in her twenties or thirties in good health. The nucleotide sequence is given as TGTGCCACCAGCAGAGAAAGCGCGGGACAGGGTTTCTACGAGCAGTACTTC. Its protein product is CATSRESAGQGFYEQYF.